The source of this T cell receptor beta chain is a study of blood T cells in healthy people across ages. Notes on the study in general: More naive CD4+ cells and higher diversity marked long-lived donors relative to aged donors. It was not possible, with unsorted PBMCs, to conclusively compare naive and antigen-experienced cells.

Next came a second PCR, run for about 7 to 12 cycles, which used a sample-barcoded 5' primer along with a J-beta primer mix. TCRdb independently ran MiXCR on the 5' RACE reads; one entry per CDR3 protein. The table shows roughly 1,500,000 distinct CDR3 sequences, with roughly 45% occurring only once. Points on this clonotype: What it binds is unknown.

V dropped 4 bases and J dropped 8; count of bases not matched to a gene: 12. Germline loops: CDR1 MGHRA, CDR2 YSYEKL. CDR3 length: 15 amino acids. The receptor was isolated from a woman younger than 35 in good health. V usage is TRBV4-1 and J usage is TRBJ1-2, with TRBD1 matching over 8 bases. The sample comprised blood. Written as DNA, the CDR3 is TGCGCCAGCAGCCCGCTAATGGGACAGGCTCCCGGCTACACCTTC. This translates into CASSPLMGQAPGYTF.